One sample yielded the 10 T cell receptor beta chains listed below, sequenced in a study of T-cell reconstitution after alpha-beta-depleted transplantation in children (dated by TCRdb to the mid-2010s). In light of the paper, this sample's treatment or condition label describes: allogeneic hematopoietic cell transplantation with graft depleted of TCRalphabeta T cells and CD19 B cells. Libraries came from PCR. Reads for this sample came from an Illumina HiSeq 2500. TCR libraries were prepared with molecular barcoding, using unique molecular identifiers to normalize TCRbeta repertoire quantification. TCRdb itself trimmed the public reads at Q25 with fastp, ran MiXCR and retained productive beta chains. For every CDR3 protein sequence, its rows merge into one entry that carries the most common genes and DNA. The table for this sample lists about 540,000 distinct CDR3 sequences; more than 20% of them were counted only once. The top ten hold about 35% of the sample.

The sequencing here drew on PBMCs, taken before TCRalphabeta/CD19-depleted stem cell transplant. The receptors shown here come from a boy in the first two years of life with Wiskott-Aldrich syndrome, due to receive a stem cell transplant.

This chain joins TRBV4-1 and TRBJ1-5; D may be TRBD1 (6 bases). Germline CDR1 is MGHRA and CDR2 is YSYEKL. The CDR3 contains 16 residues. Trimming pared 2 bases from V and 0 bases from J, leaving 11 bases between. The CDR3 loop is CASSQRQAYSNQPQHF. CDR3 DNA: TGCGCCAGCAGCCAACGACAGGCCTATAGCAATCAGCCCCAGCATTTT.

This clonotype has more than one count but fewer than ten. The gene calls are TRBV24-1 and TRBJ1-5; a weak D match, TRBD1 (5 bases). The CDR3 is 14 residues long. The V gene lost 4 bases and the J gene lost 7 bases, with 13 bases spanning the gap. Germline V gene lookup returns CDR1 KGHDR and CDR2 SFDVKD. The CDR3 reads CATSETGQSQPQHF. CDR3 sequence (DNA): TGTGCCACCAGTGAAACAGGTCAAAGCCAGCCCCAGCATTTT.

The sample holds a few counts of this clonotype. This chain uses TRBV21-1 with TRBJ1-2. TRBV21-1 is a known pseudogene. This CDR3 comprises 11 residues. In nucleotides, the CDR3 is TGTGCCGCCTTCCCCCGCGGTGGCTACACCTTC. Its protein is CAAFPRGGYTF.

This clonotype was found a few times. This rearrangement joins TRBV20-1 to TRBJ2-2; the D is unclear. Germline CDR1 DFQATT, CDR2 SNEGSKA (reference sequence). This CDR3 is 11 amino acids long. The V gene lost 5 bases and the J gene lost 6 bases, with 7 bases spanning the gap. CDR3 sequence: CSAVSSGELFF. The CDR3 nucleotides read TGCAGTGCTGTTAGCTCCGGGGAGCTGTTTTTT.

This clonotype was observed a handful of times. V and J are TRBV6-1 and TRBJ2-7, with D possibly matching TRBD1 (6 bases). Trimming left V 5 bases short and J 2 bases short, with 13 bases between. From germline, CDR1 is MNHNS and CDR2 SASEGT. This CDR3 has 14 amino acids. The CDR3 here is CASSLGTPAYEQYF. CDR3 DNA: TGTGCCAGCAGTCTCGGGACACCAGCCTACGAGCAGTACTTC.

This clonotype was detected a few times. This chain connects TRBV7-2 to TRBJ2-3; D is uncertain. The CDR3 contains 14 residues. Trimming stripped 5 bases from V and 2 bases from J, with 11 bases between. The germline V gene encodes CDR1 SGHTA and CDR2 FQGNSA. DNA for the CDR3: TGTGCCAGCAGCCAAGTAGGTTACACAGATACGCAGTATTTT. Translating gives CASSQVGYTDTQYF.

This clonotype has at least ten counts. The chain is built from TRBV20-1 and TRBJ2-1; 13 positions match TRBD2. V shed 3 bases, J shed 7 bases, and the junction held 3 bases outside the gene matches. CDR3 length: 14 residues. CDR1 is DFQATT and CDR2 is SNEGSKA in the germline V gene (reference sequence). Written as DNA, the CDR3 is TGCAGTGCTAGCTTACTAGCGGGAGGGAATGAGCAGTTCTTC. As protein: CSASLLAGGNEQFF.

This clonotype was recorded a few times. The rearrangement uses TRBV5-1 and TRBJ1-1; D uncertain. Germline V CDR1 and CDR2: SGHRS, YFSETQ. There are 14 residues in the CDR3. V dropped 4 bases and J dropped 4 bases, with 14 bases sitting between them. CDR3 protein: CASSRRGQGTEAFF. In DNA, the CDR3 is TGCGCCAGCAGCCGGAGAGGTCAAGGCACTGAAGCTTTCTTT. Based on the CDR3 plus reference TRBV5-1 and TRBJ1-1, the full variable domain is KAGVTQTPRYLIKTRGQQVTLSCSPISGHRSVSWYQQTPGQGLQFLFEYFSETQRNKGNFPGRFSGRQFSNSRSEMNVSTLELGDSALYLCASSRRGQGTEAFFGQGTRLTVV.

This clonotype showed up just a few times. The rearrangement uses TRBV28 and TRBJ1-1; 10 nucleotides line up with TRBD1. CDR3 size: 14 residues. J lost 4 bases, V lost 3 bases, and 2 bases had no gene match. Germline values: CDR1 MDHEN, CDR2 SYDVKM. In DNA form, the CDR3 reads TGTGCCAGCAGTTTCTGGGACAGGGGCACTGAAGCTTTCTTT. The encoded protein is CASSFWDRGTEAFF.

The CDR3: CASSLTVGTSWPSYF. For the CDR3, the DNA is TGCGCCAGCAGCTTGACCGTCGGGACTAGCTGGCCCTCGTACTTC. J is TRBJ2-7 and V is TRBV5-1, with TRBD2 identical over 9 bases. Germline values: CDR1 SGHRS, CDR2 YFSETQ. V was pared by 1 base and J by 12 bases, with 14 bases of the junction left unmatched. This CDR3 spans 15 amino acids.